What follows is one TCR beta chain and its context. As yet, its antigen is unknown. This sample stems from a study of cytomegalovirus exposure and HLA in healthy donors. About the research overall: Within an early data release were roughly 90 million unique TCRs drawn from HLA-typed donors. Study-wide points: In an earlier analysis, most TCR beta V segments were productive about 87% or about 30% of the time. In a later analysis, V- and J-gene trimming of beta chains associated with a DCLRE1C missense variant, replicated independently.

Use of 60 Vbeta and 13 Jbeta primers characterized the PCR. The protocol was immunoSEQ multiplex PCR, while the TCRdb copy is restricted to in-frame clones and leaves out a portion. The sample shows some 130,000 clones, about 70% of them seen only once. The sequencing input was PBMCs. This sequence originates from a male donor in good health and CMV-seronegative.

The CDR3 here is CASSLSRDRDREKLFF. The CDR3 DNA is TGTGCCAGCAGCCTAAGCCGGGACAGGGATCGTGAAAAACTGTTTTTT. The chain combines TRBV13 with TRBJ1-4; TRBD1 agrees at 9 bases. Germline CDR1 PRHDT, CDR2 FYEKMQ (reference sequence). CDR3 size: 16 residues. Germline trimming cut 5 bases from V and 7 bases from J; bases unmatched to any gene: 11.